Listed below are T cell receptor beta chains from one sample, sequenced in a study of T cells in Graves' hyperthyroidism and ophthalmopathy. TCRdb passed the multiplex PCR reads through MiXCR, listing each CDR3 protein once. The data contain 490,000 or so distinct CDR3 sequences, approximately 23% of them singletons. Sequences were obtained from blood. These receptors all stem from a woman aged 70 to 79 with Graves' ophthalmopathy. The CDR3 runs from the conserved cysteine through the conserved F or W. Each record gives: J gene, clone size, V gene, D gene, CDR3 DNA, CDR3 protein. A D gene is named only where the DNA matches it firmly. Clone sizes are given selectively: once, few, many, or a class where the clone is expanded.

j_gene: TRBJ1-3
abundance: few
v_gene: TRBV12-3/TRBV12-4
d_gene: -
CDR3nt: TGTGCCAGCAGTCACAGGGAAGGAAACACCATATATTTT
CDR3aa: CASSHREGNTIYF

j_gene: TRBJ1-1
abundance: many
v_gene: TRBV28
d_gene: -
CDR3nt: TGTGCCAGCAGTTGGCTAACCTTGGACGGCACTGAAGCTTTCTTT
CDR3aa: CASSWLTLDGTEAFF

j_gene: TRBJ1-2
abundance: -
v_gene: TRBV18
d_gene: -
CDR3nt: TGTGCCAGCTCACCACCTCAGACGCCTGGGGGCTACACCTTC
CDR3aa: CASSPPQTPGGYTF

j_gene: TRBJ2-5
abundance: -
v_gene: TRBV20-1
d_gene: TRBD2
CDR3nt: TGCAGTGCTAGAGATGCCCTAGCGGTCCAAGAGACCCAGTACTTC
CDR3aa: CSARDALAVQETQYF

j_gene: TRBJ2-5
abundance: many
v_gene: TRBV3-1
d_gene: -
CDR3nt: TGTGCCAGCAGCCAAGATAGGAAGACCCAGTACTTC
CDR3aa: CASSQDRKTQYF

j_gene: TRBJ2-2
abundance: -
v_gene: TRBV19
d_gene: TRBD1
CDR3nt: TGTGCCAGTAGTATTACAGGGGGATCCGAAGGGATCACCGGGGAGCTGTTTTTT
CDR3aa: CASSITGGSEGITGELFF

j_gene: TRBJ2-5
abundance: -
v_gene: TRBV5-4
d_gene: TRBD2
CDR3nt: TGTGCCAGCAGACCGGGACTAGCGGGCCAAGAGACCCAGTACTTC
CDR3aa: CASRPGLAGQETQYF

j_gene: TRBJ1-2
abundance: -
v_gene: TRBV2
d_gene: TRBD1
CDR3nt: TGTGCCAGCAATCTACAGGGGAGCTACACCTTC
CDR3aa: CASNLQGSYTF

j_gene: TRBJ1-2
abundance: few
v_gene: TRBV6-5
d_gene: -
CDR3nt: TGTGCCAGCAGTTACGGACAGAACGGCTACACCTTC
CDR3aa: CASSYGQNGYTF

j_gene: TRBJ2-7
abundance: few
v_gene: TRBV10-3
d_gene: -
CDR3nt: TGTGCCATCAGTGAGTCTGGGGAAAACGAGCAGTACTTC
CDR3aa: CAISESGENEQYF

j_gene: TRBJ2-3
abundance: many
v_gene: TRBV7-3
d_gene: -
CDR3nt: TGTGCCAGCAGCTTAGGGGGCTTCGATACGCAGTATTTT
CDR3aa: CASSLGGFDTQYF

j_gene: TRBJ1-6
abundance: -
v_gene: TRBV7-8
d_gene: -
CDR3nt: TGTGCCAGCAGCACAAACATGAATTCACCCCTCCACTTT
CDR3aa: CASSTNMNSPLHF

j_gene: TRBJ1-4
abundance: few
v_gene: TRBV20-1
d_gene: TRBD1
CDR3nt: TGCAGTGCTAGACTAACAGGGGGCGCGAGTGAAAAACTGTTTTTT
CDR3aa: CSARLTGGASEKLFF

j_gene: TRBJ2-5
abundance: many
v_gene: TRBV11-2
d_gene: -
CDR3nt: TGTGCCAGCAGCTCGGGATCCGGGACGGTTATTTGGACCCAGTACTTC
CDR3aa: CASSSGSGTVIWTQYF

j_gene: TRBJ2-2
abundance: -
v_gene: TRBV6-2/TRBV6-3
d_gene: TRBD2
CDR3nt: TGTGCCAGCAGTCAACGGACTAGCCCGAACACCGGGGAGCTGTTTTTT
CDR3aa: CASSQRTSPNTGELFF

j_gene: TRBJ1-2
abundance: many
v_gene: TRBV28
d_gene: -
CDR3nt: TGTGCCAGCAGTCCGACGGGGGCGGGGTCTTTCGGCTACACCTTC
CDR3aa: CASSPTGAGSFGYTF

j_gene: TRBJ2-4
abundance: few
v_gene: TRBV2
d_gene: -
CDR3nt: TGTGCCAGCAGTGGAGGGAAAAACATTCAGTACTTC
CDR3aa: CASSGGKNIQYF

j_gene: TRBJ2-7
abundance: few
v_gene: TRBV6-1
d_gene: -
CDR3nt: TGTGCCAGCAGTGATCTTGAATTGGACGAGCAGTACTTC
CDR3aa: CASSDLELDEQYF

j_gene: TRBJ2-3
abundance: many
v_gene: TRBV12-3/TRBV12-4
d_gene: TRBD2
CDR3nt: TGTGCCAGCAGTTTAGTAGCGGGAGGTTTGGATACGCAGTATTTT
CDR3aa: CASSLVAGGLDTQYF

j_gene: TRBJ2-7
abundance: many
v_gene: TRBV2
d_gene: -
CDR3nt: TGTGCCAGCAACGGAGGGGGAAGCTCCTACGAGCAGTACTTC
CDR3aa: CASNGGGSSYEQYF

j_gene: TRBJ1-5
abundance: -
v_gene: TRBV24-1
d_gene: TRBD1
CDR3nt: TGTGCCACCAGTGATCTGGGACAGGGTCTACAGCCCCAGCATTTT
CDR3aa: CATSDLGQGLQPQHF

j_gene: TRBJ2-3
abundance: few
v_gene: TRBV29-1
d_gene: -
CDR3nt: TGCAGCGTTGCCACAGGCACAGATACGCAGTATTTT
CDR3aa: CSVATGTDTQYF

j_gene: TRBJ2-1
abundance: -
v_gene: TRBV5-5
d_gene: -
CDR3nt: TGTGCCAGCAGCTTGGAGCTTAGCTCCTACAATGAGCAGTTCTTC
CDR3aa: CASSLELSSYNEQFF

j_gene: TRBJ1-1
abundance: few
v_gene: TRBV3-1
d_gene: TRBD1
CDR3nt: TGTGCCAGCAGGGGACAGGGGAAGGTGAACACTGAAGCTTTCTTT
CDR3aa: CASRGQGKVNTEAFF

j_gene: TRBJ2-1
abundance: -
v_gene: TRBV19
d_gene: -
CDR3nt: TGTGCCAGAGGGAATGAGCAGTTCTTC
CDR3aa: CARGNEQFF

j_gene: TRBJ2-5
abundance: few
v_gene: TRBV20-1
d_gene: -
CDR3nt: TGCAGTGCTAGACGATCAGCTCGGGAGACCCAGTACTTC
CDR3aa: CSARRSARETQYF

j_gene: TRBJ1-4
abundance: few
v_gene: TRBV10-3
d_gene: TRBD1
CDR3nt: TGTGCCATCAGTAACAACAGGGGTCAAATTAATGAAAAACTGTTTTTT
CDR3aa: CAISNNRGQINEKLFF

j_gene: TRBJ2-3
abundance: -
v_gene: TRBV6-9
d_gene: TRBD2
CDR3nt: TGTGCCAGCAGATTAGCGGGAGCCCAGTCAGATACGCAGTATTTT
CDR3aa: CASRLAGAQSDTQYF

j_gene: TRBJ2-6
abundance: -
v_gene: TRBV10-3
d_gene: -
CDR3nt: TGTGCCATCAGTGATTTAGGAGGGGCCAACGTCCTGACTTTC
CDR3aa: CAISDLGGANVLTF

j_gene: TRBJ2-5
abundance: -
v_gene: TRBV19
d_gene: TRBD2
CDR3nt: TGTGCCAGTGCAACCCTTAGCGGGAGTTTTGAGACCCAGTACTTC
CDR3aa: CASATLSGSFETQYF

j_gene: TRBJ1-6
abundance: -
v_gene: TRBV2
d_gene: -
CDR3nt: TGTGCCAGCAGAGACGACGAGAGCTCCTATAATTCACCCCTCCACTTT
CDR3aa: CASRDDESSYNSPLHF

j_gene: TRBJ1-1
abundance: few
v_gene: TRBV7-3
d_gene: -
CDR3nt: TGTGCCAGCAGCCCATCAGTTGGGGGAAACACTGAAGCTTTCTTT
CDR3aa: CASSPSVGGNTEAFF

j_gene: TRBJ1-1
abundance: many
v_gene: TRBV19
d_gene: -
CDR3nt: TGTGCCAGTAGTCCCAGGAGGGAGGCCACTGAAGCTTTCTTT
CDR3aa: CASSPRREATEAFF

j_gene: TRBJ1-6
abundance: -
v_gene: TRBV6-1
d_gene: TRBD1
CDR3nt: TGTGCCAGCAGTATGGACAGGGGTCATAATTCACCCCTCCACTTT
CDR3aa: CASSMDRGHNSPLHF

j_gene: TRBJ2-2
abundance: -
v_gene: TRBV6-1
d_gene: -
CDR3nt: TGTGCCAGCAGCCCATTCAATCCGAACACCGGGGAGCTGTTTTTT
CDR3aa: CASSPFNPNTGELFF

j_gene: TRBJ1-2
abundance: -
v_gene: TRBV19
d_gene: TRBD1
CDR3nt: TGTGCCAGTAGTCTGACTCCGGGACAGGGAAACTATGGCTACACCTTC
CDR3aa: CASSLTPGQGNYGYTF

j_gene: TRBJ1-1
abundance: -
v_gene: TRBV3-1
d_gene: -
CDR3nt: TGTGCCAGCAGCCAAGTCCCGACGGGGGCTGGTACTGAAGCTTTCTTT
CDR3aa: CASSQVPTGAGTEAFF

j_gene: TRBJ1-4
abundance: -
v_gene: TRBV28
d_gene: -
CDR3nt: TGTGCCAGCACCCTACAGGGACCAACTAATGAAAAACTGTTTTTT
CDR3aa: CASTLQGPTNEKLFF